These T cell receptor beta chains were read from a single sample in a study of OX40 agonist ivuxolimab in advanced cancers. Using immunoSEQ multiplex PCR, the repertoire was profiled, and TCRdb retains in-frame clones only, with some absent. The table records nearly 65,000 clones, about 89% of them present only once. Sequencing was performed on CD4+ or CD8+ T cells sorted from blood, taken in a trial of the OX40 agonist ivuxolimab. These receptors came from an adult with an advanced solid tumor such as melanoma, head and neck, liver or kidney cancer. The CDR3 runs from the conserved cysteine through the conserved F or W. The D gene is left open where the match is weak. Some rows mark clone size as missing; the rest say once, few, many or name a class of expanded clone.

clone_size,d_call,j_call,v_call,cdr3_nt,cdr3_aa
once,-,TRBJ1-1,TRBV11-3,TGTGCCAGCAGCGTGAGAGGGACATACACTGAAGCTTTCTTT,CASSVRGTYTEAFF
-,TRBD1,TRBJ2-3,TRBV7-9,TGTGCCAGCAGCTTAGCTGGGACAGAAAGCACAGATACGCAGTATTTT,CASSLAGTESTDTQYF
-,TRBD2,TRBJ2-1,TRBV2,TGTGCCAGCATAGGCGGGACTAGCGGGTACAATGAGCAGTTCTTC,CASIGGTSGYNEQFF
-,-,TRBJ1-2,TRBV6-5,TGTGCCAGCAGTTATCTGACAGCCGGGTATGGCTACACCTTC,CASSYLTAGYGYTF
-,-,TRBJ2-1,TRBV6-4,TGTGCCAGCAGCCCCACACCGAGCTCCTACAATGAGCAGTTCTTC,CASSPTPSSYNEQFF
-,-,TRBJ2-6,TRBV28,TGTGCCAGCAGTTTAAGCTCTGGGGCCAACGTCCTGACTTTC,CASSLSSGANVLTF
-,TRBD1,TRBJ2-1,TRBV7-8,TGTGCCAGCAGATCAGGGTGGGGACAGGGCTCCTACAATGAGCAGTTCTTC,CASRSGWGQGSYNEQFF
-,-,TRBJ2-1,TRBV7-9,TGTGCCAGCAGCCCAACAGTTTACGGAAACTCATACAATGAGCAGTTCTTC,CASSPTVYGNSYNEQFF
-,TRBD1,TRBJ1-1,TRBV2,TGTGCCAGAACAAGAAAGGGGGCGCGGACTGAAGCTTTCTTT,CARTRKGARTEAFF
-,-,TRBJ2-7,TRBV6-5,TGTGCCAGCAGTCCGAACCTCTACGAGCAGTACTTC,CASSPNLYEQYF
-,-,TRBJ2-7,TRBV27,TGTGCCAGCAGGTCAGGGGTGAGGGAGCAGTACTTC,CASRSGVREQYF
-,-,TRBJ2-3,TRBV13,TGTGCCAGCAGCTTAGCAACAGATACGCAGTATTTT,CASSLATDTQYF
-,-,TRBJ2-3,TRBV11-3,TGTGCCAGCAGCCTCCGGGGGGCCACAGATACGCAGTATTTT,CASSLRGATDTQYF
-,-,TRBJ2-5,TRBV6-1,TGTGCCAGCAGTGACCCTTGGACAGAGAACCCTGGCGAGACCCAGTACTTC,CASSDPWTENPGETQYF
-,-,TRBJ1-1,TRBV14,TGTGCCAGCAGCCAAGGAGGGGAGGGACTAATGAACACTGAAGCTTTCTTT,CASSQGGEGLMNTEAFF
-,-,TRBJ2-7,TRBV19,TGTGCCAGTAGTATAGGGCTAACCTACGAGCAGTACTTC,CASSIGLTYEQYF
-,-,TRBJ2-1,TRBV28,TGTGCCAGCAGTTCCCGGGACTACAATGAGCAGTTCTTC,CASSSRDYNEQFF
-,-,TRBJ1-4,TRBV29-1,TGCAGCGTTGACAACGGACAAAGTAGAGAGGAAAAACTGTTTTTT,CSVDNGQSREEKLFF
-,-,TRBJ1-5,TRBV28,TGTGCCAGCAGACGTAATCAGCCCCAGCATTTT,CASRRNQPQHF
-,TRBD2,TRBJ2-3,TRBV27,TGTGCCAGCAGCCTCGGACTAGCGGGAGGGCCTCCAGATACGCAGTATTTT,CASSLGLAGGPPDTQYF
-,-,TRBJ2-7,TRBV6-5,TGTGCCAGCAGTTACTCGACGGGGAACTACGAGCAGTACTTC,CASSYSTGNYEQYF
-,-,TRBJ2-7,TRBV7-9,TGTGCCAGCAGATCCTCCTTCCACTACGAGCAGTACTTC,CASRSSFHYEQYF
-,TRBD1,TRBJ1-6,TRBV4-1,TGCGCCAGCAGCAACGTCCCGACAGGGGATAATTCACCCCTCCACTTT,CASSNVPTGDNSPLHF
-,-,TRBJ2-7,TRBV30,TGTGCCTGGTTTAGAATCCCACAGGGTTCTTCCTACGAGCAGTACTTC,CAWFRIPQGSSYEQYF
-,TRBD1,TRBJ2-3,TRBV7-9,TGTGCCAGCAGCACTCGGACAGGGGACCCTCTAAGCACAGATACGCAGTATTTT,CASSTRTGDPLSTDTQYF
-,-,TRBJ1-1,TRBV7-6,TGTGCCAGCAGCTTAGCGGCAGGGCCCACTGAAGCTTTCTTT,CASSLAAGPTEAFF
once,-,TRBJ2-3,TRBV4-3,TGCGCCAGCAGCCAAGATCCAGCGGATACAGATACGCAGTATTTT,CASSQDPADTDTQYF
-,TRBD2,TRBJ2-5,TRBV6-6,TGTGCCAGCAGTTACACTAGCGGGAGTTCTTCCAACTTC,CASSYTSGSSSNF
-,-,TRBJ2-2,TRBV18,TGTGCCAGCTCAGTAGATGACAGGCCCTCAAACACCGGGGAGCTGTTTTTT,CASSVDDRPSNTGELFF
-,-,TRBJ1-1,TRBV19,TGTGCCAGTAGTATGGGTTCAGGGGACGAAGCTTTCTTT,CASSMGSGDEAFF
-,-,TRBJ2-2,TRBV6-6,TGTGCCAGCAGTTACTCGAGGGAGCTGTTTTTT,CASSYSRELFF
-,-,TRBJ1-1,TRBV14,TGTGCCAGCAGCCTCCAGGCAGGCGAGATTCCTTTCTATAACACTGAAGCTTTCTTT,CASSLQAGEIPFYNTEAFF
-,-,TRBJ1-5,TRBV4-1,TGCGCCAGCAGCCAGGTATTAAGGGTATCGGATCAGCCCCAGCATTTT,CASSQVLRVSDQPQHF
-,TRBD1,TRBJ1-1,TRBV6-6,TGTGCCAGCATTATCCGGGACAGGGGTTTGAACACTGAAGCTTTCTTT,CASIIRDRGLNTEAFF
-,-,TRBJ2-5,TRBV2,TGTGCCAGCAGTGATCCGGGGCAACGGGTTGGGGACCAGTACTTC,CASSDPGQRVGDQYF
-,-,TRBJ2-7,TRBV29-1,TGCAGCGTTGAGGAAGGGGGAAGCGAGCAGTACTTC,CSVEEGGSEQYF
-,-,TRBJ2-2,TRBV15,TGTGCCACCAGCAGAGGGACAACCGGGGAGCTGTTTTTT,CATSRGTTGELFF
-,TRBD2,TRBJ2-3,TRBV7-9,TGTGCCAGCAGCGATCAAGCGGGGGGCCTCCAGAATACGCAGTATTTT,CASSDQAGGLQNTQYF
-,-,TRBJ2-7,TRBV18,TGTGCCAGCTCCCCGGGACGATTCACCTACGAGCAGTACTTC,CASSPGRFTYEQYF
-,-,TRBJ1-1,TRBV7-3,TGTGCCAGCAGCCTCCACCCCCCACAAGCGAACACTGAAGCTTTCTTT,CASSLHPPQANTEAFF
-,-,TRBJ1-4,TRBV7-3,TGTGCCAGCAGCTTAATTGGGGCAGCAAATGAAAAACTGTTTTTT,CASSLIGAANEKLFF
-,-,TRBJ1-1,TRBV7-9,TGTGCCAGCAGCTTAGTACTGACAGAAGCTTTCTTT,CASSLVLTEAFF